This T cell receptor beta chain was sequenced during a study of technical replicates of blood from several donors. Assay used: immunoSEQ multiplex PCR; TCRdb lists only in-frame clones, some missing. The sample consists of about 75,000 clones, approximately 96% of them appearing once. The CDR3 has 14 amino acids. Germline CDR1 and CDR2: SGHAT and FQNNGV. V was cut by 2 bases and J by 0 bases, with 6 bases left in between. The material sequenced was T cells isolated from PBMCs. The chain couples TRBV11-2 to TRBJ2-3; D not certain. The TCR was taken from a human donor in good health. In DNA form, the CDR3 reads TGTGCCAGCAGCTTACTCAGTAGCACAGATACGCAGTATTTT. Protein: CASSLLSSTDTQYF.